This note documents a single T cell receptor (beta chain) sequence. Its cognate antigen is unknown. CDR1 and CDR2 (germline): SNHLY, FYNNEI. Trimming stripped 8 bases from V and 2 bases from J, with 8 bases between. CDR3 length equals 12 residues. Sequencing was performed with immunoSEQ multiplex PCR; in TCRdb, only in-frame clones are kept and a portion is missing. The sample lists 120,000 or so clones; about 90% were seen once. The sample is drawn from a study of cytomegalovirus exposure and HLA in healthy donors. Findings and caveats of the study: Despite most TCR sequences being rare, some public TCRs occurred in many donors. Under in vitro conditions, three CMV-associated chains were confirmed as specific for CMV antigens. The authors listed around 150 TCR beta chains as cytomegalovirus-associated.

The sample consisted of PBMCs. This TCR came from a man under 40 in good health and CMV-seronegative. The chain combines TRBV2 with TRBJ2-3, with D perhaps matching TRBD1 (6 bases). Written as DNA, the CDR3 is TGTGCCAGCCGGGACAACACAGATACGCAGTATTTT. This gives the protein CASRDNTDTQYF.